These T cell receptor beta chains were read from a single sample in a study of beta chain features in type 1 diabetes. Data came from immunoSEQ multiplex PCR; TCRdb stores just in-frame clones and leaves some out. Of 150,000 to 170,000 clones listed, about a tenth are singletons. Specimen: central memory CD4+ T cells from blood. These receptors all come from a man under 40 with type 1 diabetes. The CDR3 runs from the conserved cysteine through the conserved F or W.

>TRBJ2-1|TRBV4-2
CASSQVSGGRVLYNEQFF
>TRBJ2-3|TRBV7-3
CASSKNQGGDTQYF
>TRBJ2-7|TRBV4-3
CASSIRQGAGEQYF
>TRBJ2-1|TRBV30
CAWSFGLAGNEQFF
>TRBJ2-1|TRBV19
CASSPAGHYNEQFF
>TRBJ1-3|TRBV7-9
CASERQDYSGNTIYF
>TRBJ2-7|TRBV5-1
CASSLAPDRDYEQYF
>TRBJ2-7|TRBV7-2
CASSPLRGGEQYF
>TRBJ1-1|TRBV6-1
CASSALFEAFF
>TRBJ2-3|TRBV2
CASSDPRGQRTDTQYF
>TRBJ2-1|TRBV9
CASSVTSSSSYNEQFF
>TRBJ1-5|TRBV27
CARRLQGTNQPQHF
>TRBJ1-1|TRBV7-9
CASSGTGGRTEAFF
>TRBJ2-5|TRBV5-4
CASSLEGGRETQYF
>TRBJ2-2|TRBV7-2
CASSLVVLAGELFF
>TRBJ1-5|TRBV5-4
CASSADRERPQHF
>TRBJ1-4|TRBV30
CAWNPQGTPLNEKLFF
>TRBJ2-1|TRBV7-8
CASSRLGGLLYNEQFF
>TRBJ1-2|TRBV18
CASSPRSGDYGYTF